This T cell receptor beta chain was observed in a study of blood T cell repertoires in COVID-19 (dated by TCRdb to about 2020). For context, the study as a whole: Samples from collaborators originated in the United States, Italy and Spain and spanned both the acute and convalescent phases of COVID-19. The repertoires were made available in a free public database intended to serve as a resource for research on the immune response to SARS-CoV-2. Subjects who had been exposed to COVID-19, were actively infected with it, or had recovered from it provided the deeply sampled blood TCRbeta repertoires that made up the dataset. The sample metadata nearly always contained a de-identified subject ID, COVID-19 status, age in years and sex. The samples were drawn from the first 160 participants of the ongoing ImmuneRACE study and from 1,200 or so subjects provided by 6 global collaborators. The material from the prospective study consisted of cDNA or gDNA derived from T cells, B-cell-depleted T cells, or PBMCs. Where available, HLA class I and class II types were obtained from metadata supplied by the sample provider rather than from assay-based typing. Study-wide findings and limitations: Clinical and demographic metadata were provided uncurated, with the amount varying by source and participant.

In the prospective study, participants were roughly 18 to 100 years old, resided in approximately 22 geographic areas of the United States, and were enrolled through a virtual design. In the prospective study, cohorts were assigned on the basis of participant-reported clinical history obtained from a screening survey and a study questionnaire. Mobile phlebotomists in the prospective study collected whole blood, serum and a nasopharyngeal or oropharyngeal swab from every participant. Additional blood draws and questionnaires over an approximately 2-month period could optionally be provided by prospective study participants. Before DNA extraction, prospective study blood samples were shipped either frozen or at room temperature. Notes on this clone: No antigen is known for it. A junction boundary mismatches the germline segment, possibly from a read error. The sample carries other DNA sequences with the same CDR3.

Taken from the germline V gene (reference sequence), the CDR1 and CDR2 loops are LNHNV and YYDKDF. Taken from cysteine to phenylalanine, the CDR3 has 16 residues. Here the CDR3 DNA is all that survives: 48 bases in frame from base 1. The immunoSEQ Assay, a bias-controlled multiplex PCR, was used to amplify TCRbeta CDR3 regions from genomic DNA. Concerning the study's data processing: Nucleated cell counts per sample were estimated from amplification of reference gene primers within the assay. Sequence reads were collapsed and filtered to measure the absolute abundance of every unique TCRbeta CDR3 rearrangement. For each sample, productive Simpson clonality was calculated as the square root of Simpson's diversity index across productive rearrangements. As stored in TCRdb, this immuneACCESS dataset retains in-frame rearrangements with V and J assigned. A fraction of the clones does not appear; measured against another copy, unresolved V genes explain less than half of the discrepancy, and the remainder lacks a known reason. The V and J calls and clone size come from that table; D and trimming were worked out from the DNA. The sample table records about 170,000 clones; about 83% of these occur just once. Of the sample, around 3.6% falls within the top ten clones.

This clonotype was sampled from a woman aged 50 to 65 in a cohort exposed to, infected with or recovered from COVID-19 (not recorded which). The chain was built from TRBV15 and TRBJ2-7; the central 10 bases match TRBD2. The sequenced sample was PBMCs or T cells enriched from blood (not recorded which). The CDR3 corresponds to CATSRAVRTSGYEQYF. The bases read TGTGCCACCAGTAGAGCGGTTAGGACTAGCGGCTACGAGCAGTACTTC.